The 18 T cell receptor beta chains presented below share a single source sample, sequenced in a study of CD8+ T cells in alopecia areata. Treatment given: oral pan-JAK inhibitor, 5-10 mg twice daily. It was cDNA, reverse transcribed from extracted RNA, that served as the sequencing template. Here immunoSEQ multiplex PCR was the method, and the copy in TCRdb shows in-frame clones only, minus some. The sample lists some 200,000 clones; about 57% were seen once. Material: CD4+ T cells sorted from blood, obtained at week 4, from a patient treated with tofacitinib. These receptors came from a human donor with alopecia areata.

This clone was detected once. In nucleotides, the CDR3 is TGCAGCGTTGCCCTAAGAACCACAGATACGCAGTATTTT. Its protein is CSVALRTTDTQYF. The chain is built from TRBV29-1 and TRBJ2-3, with D unresolved. The germline V gene encodes CDR1 SQVTM and CDR2 ANQGSEA. There are 13 residues in the CDR3. Deletions cut 4 bases from V and 2 bases from J, with 10 bases between.

This chain joins TRBV7-2 and TRBJ2-7; 8 positions agree with TRBD1. The CDR3 length is 13 residues. V gave up 8 bases and J gave up 2 bases; unmatched junction bases: 5. Germline CDR1 and CDR2: SGHTA and FQGNSA. The CDR3 region is CASGTGAAYEQYF. As DNA, the CDR3 is TGTGCCAGCGGGACAGGAGCCGCCTACGAGCAGTACTTC.

This clone was recorded only once. This chain uses TRBV15 with TRBJ2-7, with D perhaps matching TRBD1 (7 bases). Germline V gene sequence: CDR1 LNHNV, CDR2 YYDKDF (reference sequence). V gave up 3 bases and J gave up 11 bases, with 11 bases separating them. The CDR3 is 11 residues long. The CDR3 nucleotides read TGTGCCACCAGCAGGGAGGGACAGAAGTACTTC. This sequence encodes CATSREGQKYF. Full variable domain (remainder filled in from reference TRBV15 and TRBJ2-7): DAMVIQNPRYQVTQFGKPVTLSCSQTLNHNVMYWYQQKSSQAPKLLFHYYDKDFNNEADTPDNFQSRRPNTSFCFLDIRSPGLGDTAMYLCATSREGQKYFGPGTRLTVT.

This clone is medium-sized within its sample. J is TRBJ2-5 and V is TRBV7-2, with 12 bases aligning to TRBD2. With V trimmed by 5 bases and J by 4 bases, 5 bases remained unmatched. The V gene's germline CDR1 is SGHTA and CDR2 FQGNSA. The CDR3 has 15 amino acids. CDR3 DNA sequence: TGTGCCAGCAGCCCCGGACTAGCGGGGAGAGAGACCCAGTACTTC. This encodes CASSPGLAGRETQYF.

V and J are TRBV6-5 and TRBJ2-3, with D unresolved. The CDR3 sequence is 12 residues long. The germline V gene encodes CDR1 MNHEY and CDR2 SVGAGI. V dropped 5 bases and J dropped 4 bases, with 7 bases sitting between them. This chain's CDR3 is CASSRPADTQYF. In DNA, the CDR3 is TGTGCCAGCAGTCGCCCGGCAGATACGCAGTATTTT.

This clone was recorded only once. The chain recombines TRBV15 with TRBJ2-3, with D uncertain. The CDR3 sequence is 13 residues long. Deletions cut 0 bases from V and 4 bases from J, with 5 bases between. CDR1 is LNHNV and CDR2 is YYDKDF in the germline V gene (reference sequence). The CDR3 nucleotides are TGTGCCACCAGCAGAGATTTCGCAGATACGCAGTATTTT. Its protein is CATSRDFADTQYF. The entire variable domain, with the rest obtained from reference TRBV15 and TRBJ2-3, is as follows: DAMVIQNPRYQVTQFGKPVTLSCSQTLNHNVMYWYQQKSSQAPKLLFHYYDKDFNNEADTPDNFQSRRPNTSFCFLDIRSPGLGDTAMYLCATSRDFADTQYFGPGTRLTVL.

The rearrangement links TRBV7-2 to TRBJ2-1; 9 bases fit TRBD2. The CDR3 length is 15 residues. J lost 4 bases, V lost 5 bases, and 6 bases had no gene match. Germline CDR1 is SGHTA and CDR2 is FQGNSA. CDR3 residues: CASSDSSGVYNEQFF. CDR3 coding DNA: TGTGCCAGCAGCGACTCTAGCGGGGTGTACAATGAGCAGTTCTTC.

This clone was counted between two and nine times. V and J are TRBV6-6 and TRBJ2-1, with a tentative D call TRBD2 (5 bases). The germline CDR1 and CDR2 sequences are MNHNY and SVGAGI (reference sequence). V was clipped by 0 bases and J by 0 bases, with 6 bases between them. The CDR3 is 15 residues long. The CDR3 is CASSYSGSSYNEQFF. DNA of the CDR3: TGTGCCAGCAGTTACTCGGGGAGCTCCTACAATGAGCAGTTCTTC.

This clone was recorded a few times. The chain has TRBV5-6 and TRBJ1-1, with TRBD1 identical over 10 bases. Germline V gene lookup returns CDR1 SGHDT and CDR2 YYEEEE. V shed 4 bases and J 5 bases; nucleotides not matched to a gene: 5. The CDR3 extends over 14 amino acids. CDR3 protein: CASSDRGRGTEAFF. The CDR3 DNA follows: TGTGCCAGCAGCGACAGGGGGCGAGGGACTGAAGCTTTCTTT.

DNA of the CDR3: TGTGCCAGCAGCTCCCAAGGGGGGATCTATGGCTACACCTTC. This codes for CASSSQGGIYGYTF. V and J are TRBV9 and TRBJ1-2; perhaps TRBD1 as D (6 bases). CDR1 SGDLS and CDR2 YYNGEE come from the germline V gene. There are 14 residues in the CDR3. The V end lost 4 bases, the J end lost 4 bases, and 14 bases lay between the germline ends.

The V call is TRBV29-1, the J call TRBJ1-1; unclear D gene. The CDR3 covers 11 residues. CDR1 SQVTM and CDR2 ANQGSEA come from the germline V gene. The germline V and J ends were trimmed by 2 bases and 1 base, with 2 bases remaining between them. DNA of the CDR3: TGCAGCGTTGAAAAGAACACTGAAGCTTTCTTT. It specifies CSVEKNTEAFF.

The chain joins TRBV30 to TRBJ2-6; D is unresolved. CDR3 length equals 13 residues. Germline V lookup: CDR1 GTSNPN, CDR2 SVGIG (reference sequence). With 5 bases removed from V and 1 base from J, the gap between germline ends came to 6 bases. The DNA of the CDR3 is TGTGCCTGGTGCCTTTCTGGGGCCAACGTCCTGACTTTC. This sequence encodes CAWCLSGANVLTF. The full variable domain, rest sourced from reference TRBV30 and TRBJ2-6, is SQTIHQWPATLVQPVGSPLSLECTVEGTSNPNLYWYRQAAGRGLQLLFYSVGIGQISSEVPQNLSASRPQDRQFILSSKKLLLSDSGFYLCAWCLSGANVLTFGAGSRLTVL.

The table lists this clone with a few counts. V usage is TRBV2 and J usage is TRBJ2-3, with D uncertain. The CDR3 has 14 amino acids. The ends were cut back, 10 bases at V and 3 bases at J, with 17 bases in the middle. Germline CDR1 reads SNHLY; CDR2 reads FYNNEI. CDR3 bases: TGTGCCACCGAGAGGCTGGCGGAAACAGATACGCAGTATTTT. Translated: CATERLAETDTQYF. Together with reference TRBV2 and TRBJ2-3, the CDR3 gives the full variable domain: EPEVTQTPSHQVTQMGQEVILRCVPISNHLYFYWYRQILGQKVEFLVSFYNNEISEKSEIFDDQFSVERPDGSNFTLKIRSTKLEDSAMYFCATERLAETDTQYFGPGTRLTVL.

Only a few counts were recorded for this clone. The genes are TRBV5-1 and TRBJ2-2, with 15 nucleotides matching TRBD2. The germline V gene has CDR1 SGHRS and CDR2 YFSETQ. The CDR3 consists of 18 residues. J lost 4 bases, V lost 4 bases, and 8 bases had no gene match. In DNA, the CDR3 is TGCGCCAGCAGCCTCGGACTAGCGGGGGGGCGCGGCACCGGGGAGCTGTTTTTT. Translated, it gives CASSLGLAGGRGTGELFF.

CDR3 DNA: TGCAGCGCCAGCCAGGACAAGAACTACGAGCAGTACTTC. Its translation is CSASQDKNYEQYF. The chain links TRBV29-1 to TRBJ2-7; the D gene is possibly TRBD1 (5 bases). This CDR3 comprises 13 residues. Per the germline V gene, CDR1 is SQVTM and CDR2 is ANQGSEA. Trimming stripped 7 bases from V and 3 bases from J, with 16 bases between.

The chain has TRBV29-1 and TRBJ2-2; 12 bases match TRBD2. Germline CDR1 SQVTM, CDR2 ANQGSEA. The trim removed 5 bases at V and 7 bases at J, leaving 5 bases unmatched. The CDR3 is 14 residues long. Written as DNA, the CDR3 is TGCAGCGTTCGGACTAGCGGGGCGTACGGGGAGCTGTTTTTT. Its protein is CSVRTSGAYGELFF.

The chain has TRBV2 and TRBJ2-3; D possibly uses TRBD1 or TRBD2 (6 bases each). V gave up 4 bases and J gave up 3 bases, with 11 bases separating them. CDR1 and CDR2 from the germline V gene are SNHLY and FYNNEI. The CDR3 consists of 14 residues. CDR3 bases: TGTGCCAGCAGTGCACAGGGAGGAACAGATACGCAGTATTTT. Translation gives CASSAQGGTDTQYF.

The J gene is TRBJ2-7, the V gene TRBV29-1, with D possibly matching TRBD1 (6 bases). Germline-derived CDR1 and CDR2 are SQVTM and ANQGSEA. CDR3 size: 12 residues. Trimming left V 8 bases short and J 2 bases short, with 13 bases between. Here the CDR3 reads CSSKTGPYEQYF. The CDR3 nucleotides are TGCAGCTCAAAGACAGGCCCCTACGAGCAGTACTTC.